The clone carrying this TCR beta chain was observed many times. What it binds is not known. Sample-barcoded 5' priming and a J-beta primer mix drove a second PCR of roughly 6 to 12 cycles. A single record per CDR3 protein comes from TCRdb applying MiXCR to the 5' RACE reads. The sample holds hundreds of thousands of distinct CDR3 sequences, roughly three fifths seen once. The data were obtained in a study of blood T cells in healthy people across ages. Findings and limits, study-wide: A roughly linear age-dependent decrease characterized TCR beta diversity per million T cells. Aged donors had fewer naive CD4+ cells and lower diversity than long-lived donors.

This receptor was identified in a man aged 40-49 years in good health. The specimen was blood.

CDR3 bases: TGCGCCAGCAGCCAAGAAACTAGCGGATTCCCCTACGAGCAGTACTTC. It encodes CASSQETSGFPYEQYF. The J gene is TRBJ2-7, the V gene TRBV4-3; 8 nucleotides agree with TRBD2. The germline CDR1 and CDR2 sequences are LGHNA and YSLEER. The CDR3 spans 16 residues. V shed 0 bases, J shed 2 bases, and the junction held 6 bases outside the gene matches.